Presented here are 17 T cell receptor beta chains from one specimen sequenced in a study of T cell repertoires in cytomegalovirus infection. From the reads, TCRdb called clonotypes with MiXCR, one entry per CDR3 protein. The table includes 300,000 to 450,000 distinct CDR3 sequences, 15% to 20% detected once. Sequencing was carried out using PBMCs. Receptors were obtained from a human donor in good health (CMV status not recorded). Some clones in this sample may be carry-over from other donors' samples.

This clonotype was seen many times. This chain connects TRBV11-2 to TRBJ1-5; TRBD1 is a possible D gene (5 bases). Trimming took 4 bases from V and 3 from J, leaving 16 bases between them. Germline V gene sequence: CDR1 SGHAT, CDR2 FQNNGV. CDR3 size: 16 residues. CDR3 sequence (DNA): TGTGCCAGCAGCTCGAGGGACCCACTTCACAATCAGCCCCAGCATTTT. As protein: CASSSRDPLHNQPQHF.

Only a few counts were recorded for this clonotype. The chain combines TRBV10-3 with TRBJ2-7, with D unresolved. The germline V gene has CDR1 ENHRY and CDR2 SYGVKD. The CDR3 runs to 15 residues. The V gene lost 2 bases and the J gene lost 0 bases, with 11 bases spanning the gap. The CDR3 bases are TGTGCCATCAGTGAGAGGGCCGAGAGCTCCTACGAGCAGTACTTC. This encodes CAISERAESSYEQYF.

This clonotype was seen at least ten times. V usage is TRBV7-8 and J usage is TRBJ1-1, with TRBD1 matching over 10 bases. This CDR3 region has 16 residues. Germline lookup yields CDR1 SGHVS and CDR2 FQNEAQ. The V gene end was trimmed by 5 bases and the J gene end by 1 base; junction bases not matched to a gene: 7. CDR3: CASSRDRGRGNTEAFF. The CDR3 region has the DNA TGTGCCAGCAGCCGCGACAGGGGGCGCGGGAACACTGAAGCTTTCTTT.

The chain uses TRBV5-4 and TRBJ1-1; 7 bases align to TRBD1. V shed 4 bases and J 2 bases; nucleotides not matched to a gene: 5. The CDR3 has 14 amino acids. Germline CDR1 SGHNT, CDR2 YYREEE (reference sequence). The CDR3 DNA reads TGTGCCAGCAGCGTTGGGACAGACAACACTGAAGCTTTCTTT. It translates to CASSVGTDNTEAFF.

This clonotype appeared many times. A read error may account for a junction end that differs from germline. V gene TRBV4-1 combines with J gene TRBJ1-4; D not certain. CDR3 length: 8 amino acids. Germline loops: CDR1 MGHRA, CDR2 YSYEKL. The CDR3 protein is CASSQGIF. The CDR3 DNA sequence: TGCGCCAGCAGCCAAGGGATCTTT.

This clonotype was counted a few times. The chain uses TRBV29-1 and TRBJ2-7, with D possibly matching TRBD2 (7 bases). Trimming took off 4 bases at V and 2 bases at J, with 12 bases between the two ends. CDR3 size: 13 residues. Germline V gene lookup returns CDR1 SQVTM and CDR2 ANQGSEA. CDR3 DNA: TGCAGCGTTGCGGCGGGGGCCACCTACGAGCAGTACTTC. Its protein is CSVAAGATYEQYF.

The rearrangement links TRBV28 to TRBJ2-7, with D tentatively TRBD2 (5 bases). This CDR3 spans 16 amino acids. V was cut by 6 bases and J by 0 bases, with 18 bases left in between. Germline-derived CDR1 and CDR2 are MDHEN and SYDVKM. CDR3 protein: CASSAVSAGSSYEQYF. Here the CDR3 DNA reads TGTGCCAGCAGCGCCGTTAGCGCCGGAAGCTCCTACGAGCAGTACTTC.

This clonotype was seen only a few times. The rearrangement links TRBV20-1 to TRBJ2-5; possible D gene TRBD1, 5 bases. V lost 6 bases and J lost 3, with 14 bases in between. Germline CDR1 and CDR2: DFQATT and SNEGSKA (reference sequence). The CDR3 runs to 13 residues. The CDR3: CSAATVYEETQYF. In DNA, the CDR3 is TGCAGTGCCGCGACAGTCTATGAAGAGACCCAGTACTTC.

This clonotype was seen ten or more times. The rearrangement uses TRBV12-3 or TRBV12-4 and TRBJ1-3, with D tentatively TRBD1 (5 bases). Trimming removed 4 bases at V and 4 bases at J, with 8 bases between. The CDR3 is made up of 13 amino acids. The CDR3 region is CASSSGTGNTIYF. The CDR3 DNA is TGTGCCAGCAGTTCCGGGACGGGAAACACCATATATTTT.

This chain connects TRBV20-1 to TRBJ1-3; the D is unclear. CDR3 length equals 13 residues. From germline, CDR1 is DFQATT and CDR2 SNEGSKA (reference sequence). The V gene lost 6 bases and the J gene lost 0 bases, with 9 bases spanning the gap. The CDR3 is CSAKTYSGNTIYF. CDR3 coding DNA: TGCAGTGCAAAGACATACTCTGGAAACACCATATATTTT.

V and J are TRBV6-5 and TRBJ1-1; TRBD1 matches 7 bases. Germline CDR1 MNHEY, CDR2 SVGAGI. V shed 4 bases and J 4 bases; nucleotides not matched to a gene: 18. This CDR3 contains 18 residues. CDR3: CASSSRGDRGGWLTEAFF. CDR3 DNA: TGTGCCAGCAGTTCCCGCGGGGACAGAGGGGGGTGGCTCACTGAAGCTTTCTTT.

The chain joins TRBV5-8 to TRBJ2-5; a possible D gene is TRBD1 (6 bases). CDR1 is SGHTS, CDR2 YDEGEE, per germline. The CDR3 spans 14 residues. Deletions cut 5 bases from V and 3 bases from J, with 14 bases between. The CDR3 loop reads CASSLLDSEETQYF. CDR3 nucleotide sequence: TGTGCCAGCAGTTTACTGGACAGTGAAGAGACCCAGTACTTC.

The chain combines TRBV9 with TRBJ2-1; D not resolved. Germline V CDR1 and CDR2: SGDLS, YYNGEE. The CDR3 has 15 residues. V lost 0 bases and J 2 bases, leaving 9 bases between the germline ends. CDR3 amino acids: CASSVVGTTYNEQFF. CDR3 nucleotide sequence: TGTGCCAGCAGCGTAGTGGGAACTACCTACAATGAGCAGTTCTTC.

In its sample, this clonotype was seen a few times. The CDR3 coding sequence is TGCAGTGCGCGGCTGGGTATCACTGAAGCTTTCTTT. Its protein product is CSARLGITEAFF. The chain recombines TRBV20-1 with TRBJ1-1; D not certain. This CDR3 is 12 amino acids long. Deletions cut 6 bases from V and 4 bases from J, with 12 bases between. Germline V gene lookup returns CDR1 DFQATT and CDR2 SNEGSKA (reference sequence).

This clonotype was recorded at least ten times. The V gene is TRBV7-2, the J gene TRBJ2-7, with TRBD2 identical over 7 bases. V dropped 4 bases and J dropped 0; count of bases not matched to a gene: 6. The CDR3 has 15 amino acids. Germline lookup yields CDR1 SGHTA and CDR2 FQGNSA. CDR3 nucleotide sequence: TGTGCCAGCAGCTCCTTCCTAGCGGCCTCCTACGAGCAGTACTTC. This encodes CASSSFLAASYEQYF.

This chain uses TRBV20-1 with TRBJ1-5; weak D call: TRBD1 (6 bases). The CDR3 contains 15 residues. CDR1 and CDR2 (germline): DFQATT, SNEGSKA (reference sequence). V was trimmed by 3 bases and J by 3 bases, leaving 15 bases between them. The CDR3: CSARVGGKINQPQHF. In DNA, the CDR3 is TGCAGTGCTAGGGTAGGGGGTAAAATCAATCAGCCCCAGCATTTT.

This clonotype was seen ten or more times. The chain has TRBV7-9 and TRBJ1-5; D gene ambiguous. Trimming left V 0 bases short and J 9 bases short, with 3 bases between. This CDR3 is built from 11 residues. In germline, CDR1 is SEHNR, CDR2 FQNEAQ (reference sequence). The CDR3 sequence is CASSLAGPQHF. CDR3 sequence (DNA): TGTGCCAGCAGCTTAGCCGGGCCCCAGCATTTT.